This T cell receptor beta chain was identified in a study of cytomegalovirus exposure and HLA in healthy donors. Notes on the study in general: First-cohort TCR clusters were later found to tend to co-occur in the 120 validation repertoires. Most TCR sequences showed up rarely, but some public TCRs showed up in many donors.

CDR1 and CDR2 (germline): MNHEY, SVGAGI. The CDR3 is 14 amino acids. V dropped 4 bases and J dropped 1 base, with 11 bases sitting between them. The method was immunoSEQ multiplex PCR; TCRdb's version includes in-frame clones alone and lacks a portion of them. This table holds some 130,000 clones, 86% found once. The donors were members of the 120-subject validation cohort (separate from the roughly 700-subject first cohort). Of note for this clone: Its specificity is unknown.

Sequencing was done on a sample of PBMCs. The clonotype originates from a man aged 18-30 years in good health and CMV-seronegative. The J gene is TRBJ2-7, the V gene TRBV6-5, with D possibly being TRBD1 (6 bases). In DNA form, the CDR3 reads TGTGCCAGCAGTTTAAGACAGGTGTCCTACGAGCAGTACTTC. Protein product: CASSLRQVSYEQYF.